These T cell receptor beta chains were read from a single sample in a study of OX40 agonist ivuxolimab in advanced cancers. Only in-frame clones appear in the TCRdb table, and some are missing; sequencing was by immunoSEQ multiplex PCR. This table holds around 44,000 clones, about 85% found once. The sequenced sample was CD4+ or CD8+ T cells sorted from blood, obtained in a trial of the OX40 agonist ivuxolimab. These receptors came from an adult with an advanced solid tumor such as melanoma, head and neck, liver or kidney cancer. The CDR3 runs from the conserved cysteine through the conserved F or W. Fields, in order: clone size, J gene, V gene, D gene, CDR3 protein, CDR3 DNA. A D gene is named only where the DNA matches it firmly. Clone size appears in some rows only: once, few, many, or a class for an expanded clone.

>-|TRBJ1-1|TRBV5-6|-
CASSFKQAHTEAFF
TGTGCCAGCAGCTTCAAACAGGCCCACACTGAAGCTTTCTTT
>-|TRBJ2-1|TRBV7-3|-
CASSLSSTEQFF
TGTGCCAGCAGCTTAAGTTCTACAGAGCAGTTCTTC
>-|TRBJ2-3|TRBV9|TRBD1
CASSVEGQRVADTQYF
TGTGCCAGCAGCGTAGAGGGACAGAGGGTTGCAGATACGCAGTATTTT
>-|TRBJ1-5|TRBV5-5|-
CASSLASGDQPQHF
TGTGCCAGCAGCTTGGCGTCAGGGGATCAGCCCCAGCATTTT
>few|TRBJ1-2|TRBV5-1|TRBD1
CASSFTYRGSYGYTF
TGCGCCAGCAGCTTTACATACAGGGGATCATATGGCTACACCTTC
>-|TRBJ2-3|TRBV27|-
CASSPRARSSTDTQYF
TGTGCCAGCAGTCCCCGTGCCCGTTCTAGCACAGATACGCAGTATTTT
>-|TRBJ1-2|TRBV28|-
CASSLTGSRANYGYTF
TGTGCCAGCAGTTTAACGGGCTCCAGAGCTAACTATGGCTACACCTTC
>-|TRBJ2-7|TRBV18|TRBD1
CASSPVTGGDEQYF
TGTGCCAGCTCACCAGTGACAGGGGGGGACGAGCAGTACTTC
>-|TRBJ1-5|TRBV19|-
CASRQAYPNQPQHF
TGTGCCAGTAGGCAAGCCTACCCAAATCAGCCCCAGCATTTT
>-|TRBJ1-5|TRBV28|-
CASSPPRSSGQPQHF
TGTGCCAGCAGTCCCCCCCGGTCTTCGGGTCAGCCCCAGCATTTT
>once|TRBJ1-1|TRBV10-2|-
CASSTGLEAFF
TGCGCCAGCAGTACCGGTCTTGAAGCTTTCTTT
>few|TRBJ1-2|TRBV18|TRBD1
CASTPEQGSYGYTF
TGTGCCAGCACACCAGAACAGGGGAGCTATGGCTACACCTTC
>-|TRBJ2-1|TRBV30|TRBD2
CAWKRLAGLNEQFF
TGTGCCTGGAAGAGACTAGCGGGCCTCAATGAGCAGTTCTTC
>-|TRBJ1-2|TRBV7-8|-
CASSPGYGYTF
TGTGCCAGCAGCCCCGGCTATGGCTACACCTTC
>-|TRBJ2-5|TRBV18|-
CASSPSRETQYF
TGTGCCAGCTCACCGTCGAGGGAGACCCAGTACTTC
>-|TRBJ1-5|TRBV28|-
CASGIQSQPQHF
TGTGCCAGCGGCATACAGAGTCAGCCCCAGCATTTT
>-|TRBJ1-2|TRBV6-5|TRBD1
CASSPQGARYGYTF
TGTGCCAGCAGTCCCCAGGGGGCGCGATATGGCTACACCTTC
>-|TRBJ2-5|TRBV28|-
CASSFMLGTQYF
TGTGCCAGCAGTTTTATGCTAGGGACCCAGTACTTC
>-|TRBJ1-6|TRBV11-2|-
CASSLRAAIYNSPLHF
TGTGCCAGCAGCTTAAGGGCAGCCATCTATAATTCACCCCTCCACTTT
>few|TRBJ1-1|TRBV19|-
CASSPDRARTEAFF
TGTGCCAGTAGTCCCGATAGGGCAAGGACTGAAGCTTTCTTT
>-|TRBJ2-5|TRBV19|-
CASSTGPEGETQYF
TGTGCCAGTAGTACGGGCCCAGAGGGGGAGACCCAGTACTTC
>-|TRBJ1-1|TRBV29-1|-
CSVAETGNTEAFF
TGCAGCGTTGCGGAAACAGGGAACACTGAAGCTTTCTTT
>few|TRBJ1-6|TRBV2|-
CAGQVEQGFLGSPLHF
TGTGCCGGGCAGGTTGAACAGGGCTTTCTGGGATCACCCCTCCACTTT
>-|TRBJ1-6|TRBV30|-
CAWKPKGFNSPLHF
TGTGCCTGGAAACCCAAGGGGTTTAATTCACCCCTCCACTTT
>-|TRBJ2-7|TRBV6-5|-
CASSRQFTYEQYF
TGTGCCAGCAGCCGACAATTCACCTACGAGCAGTACTTC
>few|TRBJ1-1|TRBV9|TRBD1
CASSRMGGQGTEAFF
TGTGCCAGCAGCCGAATGGGGGGACAGGGCACTGAAGCTTTCTTT
>-|TRBJ2-3|TRBV7-6|TRBD2
CASSYGRLAGSTDTQYF
TGTGCCAGCAGCTATGGAAGACTAGCGGGAAGCACAGATACGCAGTATTTT
>-|TRBJ2-1|TRBV11-3|-
CASSLGPPTNNEQFF
TGTGCCAGCAGCTTAGGTCCCCCCACCAACAATGAGCAGTTCTTC
>-|TRBJ1-3|TRBV18|-
CASSPPGTPSGNTIYF
TGTGCCAGCTCACCACCAGGGACCCCCTCTGGAAACACCATATATTTT
>-|TRBJ1-2|TRBV28|TRBD1
CASSQTNRGRAGYTF
TGTGCCAGCAGCCAAACCAACAGGGGCCGTGCGGGCTACACCTTC
>-|TRBJ2-2|TRBV18|TRBD1
CASSTRTGNTGELFF
TGTGCCAGCTCAACCAGGACAGGGAACACTGGGGAGCTGTTTTTT
>-|TRBJ2-7|TRBV27|TRBD1
CASSHLPGQGFYEQYF
TGTGCCAGCAGTCATCTTCCGGGACAGGGGTTCTACGAGCAGTACTTC
>-|TRBJ2-1|TRBV7-3|TRBD1
CASSLNRGDEQFF
TGTGCCAGCAGCTTAAACAGGGGGGATGAGCAGTTCTTC
>-|TRBJ1-2|TRBV30|-
CAWSLRTVYGYTF
TGTGCCTGGAGTCTAAGGACGGTCTATGGCTACACCTTC
>-|TRBJ2-5|TRBV5-4|-
CASSLGGGDATQYF
TGTGCCAGCAGCTTGGGGGGCGGGGATGCGACCCAGTACTTC
>-|TRBJ2-3|TRBV4-1|TRBD2
CASSQAGTSGWDTQYF
TGCGCCAGCAGCCAGGCCGGGACTAGCGGGTGGGATACGCAGTATTTT
>once|TRBJ1-2|TRBV9|-
CASSVGHTANYGYTF
TGTGCCAGCAGCGTTGGGCACACAGCTAACTATGGCTACACCTTC
>-|TRBJ2-2|TRBV7-3|TRBD2
CASIYPTSGRWNTGELFF
TGTGCCAGCATCTACCCGACTAGCGGGAGGTGGAACACCGGGGAGCTGTTTTTT
>few|TRBJ2-1|TRBV10-2|-
CASRGAHGTYNEQFF
TGCGCCAGCAGGGGGGCCCATGGTACCTACAATGAGCAGTTCTTC
>-|TRBJ1-2|TRBV19|-
CASSRSYGYTF
TGTGCCAGTAGTCGGAGCTATGGCTACACCTTC
>-|TRBJ2-1|TRBV4-3|-
CASSQDGWTRTFF
TGCGCCAGCAGCCAAGACGGTTGGACAAGGACGTTCTTC
>-|TRBJ2-7|TRBV4-3|-
CASSQNFSPAKEQYF
TGCGCCAGCAGCCAAAATTTTTCCCCCGCGAAGGAGCAGTACTTC
>-|TRBJ2-5|TRBV7-3|TRBD2
CASAGGNQETQYF
TGTGCCAGCGCGGGAGGGAATCAAGAGACCCAGTACTTC
>-|TRBJ1-2|TRBV18|-
CASSPPDASFYGYTF
TGTGCCAGCTCACCACCTGACGCCAGCTTCTATGGCTACACCTTC
>once|TRBJ2-5|TRBV9|TRBD2
CASSAGTRAGVGSETQYF
TGTGCCAGCAGCGCGGGGACTAGGGCAGGGGTGGGGAGTGAGACCCAGTACTTC
>-|TRBJ2-5|TRBV7-3|-
CASSLSSAPQETQYF
TGTGCCAGCAGCCTCTCCTCGGCCCCCCAAGAGACCCAGTACTTC
>-|TRBJ2-4|TRBV5-6|-
CASSLRRNLAKNIQYF
TGTGCCAGCAGCTTGAGGCGGAACCTAGCCAAAAACATTCAGTACTTC
>-|TRBJ1-2|TRBV11-3|-
CASSLVGTDGYTF
TGTGCCAGCAGCTTAGTCGGGACCGATGGCTACACCTTC
>-|TRBJ1-4|TRBV2|TRBD1
CASAGNRGNEKLFF
TGTGCCAGCGCGGGGAACAGGGGAAATGAAAAACTGTTTTTT
>-|TRBJ2-5|TRBV5-1|-
CASSLSRGPPMETQYF
TGCGCCAGCAGCTTGTCTAGGGGCCCCCCCATGGAGACCCAGTACTTC
>once|TRBJ1-4|TRBV4-2|-
CASSQGVQTNEKLFF
TGTGCCAGCAGCCAGGGGGTGCAAACTAATGAAAAACTGTTTTTT
>-|TRBJ2-3|TRBV27|-
CASSLGPYYTDTQYF
TGTGCCAGCAGTTTGGGGCCTTATTACACAGATACGCAGTATTTT
>-|TRBJ1-1|TRBV7-2|-
CASSLDYRTEAFF
TGTGCCAGCAGCTTAGATTACAGGACTGAAGCTTTCTTT
>-|TRBJ2-5|TRBV29-1|TRBD1
CSVEEHRGETQYF
TGCAGCGTTGAAGAACACAGGGGTGAGACCCAGTACTTC